This entry features one T cell receptor beta chain sequence. The data derive from a study of blood T cell repertoires in COVID-19. Authors' processing steps: How many nucleated cells were present was estimated from reference gene primer amplification. Clones were read by immunoSEQ multiplex PCR, and TCRdb kept only the in-frame ones, dropping some. D and trimming come from the DNA, and the V and J calls and clone size come from that table. This table holds around 140,000 clones, 87% found once. Participants' reported clinical history set cohort assignment. The CDR3 extends over 17 amino acids. V lost 2 bases and J lost 0; bases outside the gene matches: 6. Germline V gives CDR1 KGHDR, CDR2 SFDVKD.

Sequencing was carried out using PBMCs or T cells enriched from blood (not recorded which). The sequence was collected from a man between 60 and 75 years old who had recovered from COVID-19. The V call is TRBV24-1, the J call TRBJ1-5; 7 bases are a match to TRBD1. The chain's CDR3 is CATSDSLTGPSNQPQHF. The CDR3 DNA follows: TGTGCCACCAGTGATTCCCTGACAGGGCCTAGCAATCAGCCCCAGCATTTT.